This T cell receptor (beta chain) is drawn from a study of T cell repertoires in aging, cancer and after chemotherapy. A mixed TRB-A/B primer pool amplified rearranged TRB by multiplex touch-down PCR. TCRdb re-analysed the multiplex PCR reads in MiXCR, keeping a single row per CDR3 protein. The top ten hold over 1% of the sample, which has 9,500 or so distinct CDR3 sequences, 25% to 30% seen once. V lost 5 bases, J lost 2 bases, and 20 bases lay in between. Germline V lookup: CDR1 DFQATT, CDR2 SNEGSKA (reference sequence). CDR3 length: 16 residues. TCR beta rearrangements were amplified from peripheral blood genomic DNA.

The sequence came from a human donor in good health. The chain is built from TRBV20-1 and TRBJ2-3; D is unresolved. The source material was blood. CDR3 in amino acids: CSASPPSRGYTDTQYF. In DNA form, the CDR3 reads TGCAGTGCTTCACCACCCTCTCGCGGCTACACAGATACGCAGTATTTT.